Below, 5 T cell receptor beta chains from the same sample are listed, as sequenced in a study of cytomegalovirus exposure and HLA in healthy donors. The PCR ran on 60 Vbeta and 13 Jbeta primers. The table came from immunoSEQ multiplex PCR; TCRdb's copy has only in-frame clones and leaves some out. The sample contains some 190,000 clones, about 9% of which appear only once. Sequencing was performed on PBMCs. The receptors originated from a woman in her twenties or thirties in good health and CMV-seropositive.

Here the CDR3 DNA reads TGTGCCAGCAGTTTATGGGGGACACAGAACACCGGGGAGCTGTTTTTT. Translating gives CASSLWGTQNTGELFF. The chain carries TRBV27 and TRBJ2-2; possible D gene TRBD1, 6 bases. CDR3 length equals 16 residues. The V end was cut by 1 base, the J end by 1 base, with 10 bases between. Germline CDR1 is MNHEY and CDR2 is SMNVEV (reference sequence).

This sequence joins TRBV15 and TRBJ2-3, with 9 nucleotides matching TRBD2. CDR1 and CDR2 from the germline V gene are LNHNV and YYDKDF (reference sequence). This CDR3 has 18 residues. Unmatched junction bases numbered 10, after V lost 3 bases and J lost 0 bases. The CDR3 reads CATSSRLATSGSTDTQYF. The CDR3, as DNA: TGTGCCACCAGCAGTCGCCTCGCAACTAGCGGGAGCACAGATACGCAGTATTTT.

There are a few counts of this clone. The chain carries TRBV28 and TRBJ1-5; 8 bases map to TRBD1. Germline V CDR1 and CDR2: MDHEN, SYDVKM. This CDR3 region has 14 residues. V lost 7 bases and J lost 5; bases outside the gene matches: 7. The CDR3 loop is CASKGQDSYQPQHF. CDR3 nucleotide sequence: TGTGCCAGCAAGGGACAGGATTCTTATCAGCCCCAGCATTTT.

This clone was counted a few times. The CDR3 is CASSVNRWGVRYNEQFF. In DNA, the CDR3 is TGTGCCAGCAGTGTCAACCGATGGGGAGTCCGCTACAATGAGCAGTTCTTC. The V and J genes are TRBV27 and TRBJ2-1, with D perhaps matching TRBD2 (5 bases). The germline V gene encodes CDR1 MNHEY and CDR2 SMNVEV (reference sequence). CDR3 length equals 17 residues. V dropped 5 bases and J dropped 3 bases, with 20 bases sitting between them.

The gene calls are TRBV4-2 and TRBJ1-1; D is uncertain. CDR3 length equals 14 residues. From germline, CDR1 is LGHNA and CDR2 YNFKEQ. V was shortened by 1 base and J by 5 bases, with 11 bases between the two germline ends. The CDR3 here is CASSQGRGQTEAFF. In DNA form, the CDR3 reads TGTGCCAGCAGCCAAGGAAGAGGGCAAACTGAAGCTTTCTTT.